The present T cell receptor (beta chain) was sequenced within a study of T cells expressing NK-cell markers (dated by TCRdb to the early 2020s). Concerning the study at large: In sorted CD3+CD56+NKG2C+, CD3+CD56+NKG2C- and CD3+CD56-NKG2C+ T-cell subsets from roughly 8 donors, TCR beta-chain repertoires were profiled. Among the eight sequenced donors, seven were HCMV-seropositive and one was HCMV-seronegative. The study sequenced eight donors, all healthy volunteers chosen at random: three men and five women. The libraries were sequenced on Illumina HiSeq 2000/2500, MiSeq or NextSeq, producing 2 x 150 bp reads.

Details on this clonotype: This receptor's antigen is unknown.

The data were produced on an Illumina HiSeq 2000. TCR beta cDNA libraries were made by 5'RACE template switching that added a universal primer site and unique molecular identifiers. Synthesis of cDNA was primed from the TCR beta constant segment and was followed by two consecutive PCR amplification steps. As for the original processing: MIGEC handled demultiplexing of the reads and grouping by UMI, while MiTCR was used to assemble and quantify clonotypes. Only TCR cDNA sequences supported by at least two reads were kept to exclude erroneous sequences. The tcR package was used for downstream repertoire analysis, and clonotypes were matched across fractions by CDR3 nucleotide sequence plus V segment. VDJmatch was used to annotate antigen specificity against VDJdb, with one amino acid substitution allowed in CDR3. Following reprocessing of the reads by TCRdb, the data hold one row per CDR3 protein sequence and no DNA is available. The V and J calls and clone size are TCRdb's, not the authors'. The sample table gives about 260,000 distinct CDR3 sequences. The top ten clonotypes cover roughly 0.4% of the sample.

The full study reports these points: Whether the expanded NKG2C-expressing T cell clones were specific for HCMV antigens was left unclear. In over five donors, the dominant CD3+CD56+NKG2C+ clonotypes were found to rank among the top 10 CD8+ clonotypes and to make up about 1.0-7.5% of CD8+ T cells. Those dominant clonotypes were again the most abundant among CD3+CD56-NKG2C+ cells in a handful of donors, at about 25-60.1%.

A commercial ELISA kit detecting HCMV-specific IgG in serum was used to determine HCMV serostatus. Peripheral blood mononuclear cells were isolated from blood by Ficoll density gradient centrifugation. Inclusive of the bounding cysteine and phenylalanine, the CDR3 is 12 residues long. There is no recorded DNA. The germline V gene (reference sequence) specifies DFQATT as CDR1 and SNEGSKA as CDR2. The sequence was collected from a man younger than 30 in good health. Donor details come from another sample of the same person, matched by shared clones. The sample was blood T cells: a sorted CD56 or NKG2C T cell subset, CD4+ or CD8+ T cells, or bulk PBMC T cells (not recorded which). In this chain, TRBV20-1 is recombined with TRBJ1-2; TCRdb picks TRBD1, but there is no DNA to check that call. The CDR3 region: CSARQGAHGYTF.